A selection of T cell receptor beta chains follows, all from one sample in a study of early T cells in non-severe SARS-CoV-2 infection. Each CDR3 protein is one row after TCRdb ran MiXCR on the 5' RACE reads. The sample has roughly 67,000 distinct CDR3 sequences, over 9% seen once. Sequencing was done on a sample of whole blood. These receptors were obtained from an adult who was a healthcare worker with PCR-confirmed SARS-CoV-2 infection or an uninfected control (not recorded which). CDR3s include the opening cysteine and the closing phenylalanine or tryptophan. The order of the fields is clone size, J gene, V gene, D gene, CDR3 length, CDR3 DNA, CDR3 protein. A D gene is named only where the DNA matches it firmly. For some rows the clone size is stated as once, few or many, or as a class when expanded; others skip it.

abundance: few; j_gene: TRBJ1-4; v_gene: TRBV30; d_gene: NA; len: 15; CDR3nt: TGTGCCTGGAGTGTACGTCCGGCGGGGAATGAAAAACTGTTTTTT; CDR3aa: CAWSVRPAGNEKLFF
abundance: few; j_gene: TRBJ2-1; v_gene: TRBV29-1; d_gene: NA; len: 10; CDR3nt: TGCAGCGTTGAGGTCCTTAAGCAGTTCTTC; CDR3aa: CSVEVLKQFF
abundance: many; j_gene: TRBJ1-4; v_gene: TRBV15; d_gene: NA; len: 13; CDR3nt: TGTGCCACCACGGGGACAAGCCATGAAAAACTGTTTTTT; CDR3aa: CATTGTSHEKLFF
abundance: many; j_gene: TRBJ1-2; v_gene: TRBV10-3; d_gene: TRBD1; len: 15; CDR3nt: TGTGCCATCAGTGAGTCAGGACAGGCGCTCTCCGGCTACACCTTC; CDR3aa: CAISESGQALSGYTF
abundance: few; j_gene: TRBJ1-1; v_gene: TRBV12-3/TRBV12-4; d_gene: NA; len: 14; CDR3nt: TGTGCCAGCAGTTTATCCGGACAGCCGACTGAAGCTTTCTTT; CDR3aa: CASSLSGQPTEAFF
abundance: NA; j_gene: TRBJ1-3; v_gene: TRBV6-6; d_gene: NA; len: 14; CDR3nt: TGTGCCAGCAACGCAAGGACATCTGGAAACACCATATATTTT; CDR3aa: CASNARTSGNTIYF
abundance: few; j_gene: TRBJ2-3; v_gene: TRBV6-2/TRBV6-3; d_gene: NA; len: 14; CDR3nt: TGTGCCAGCAGAATGTGGGGGCCCACAGATACGCAGTATTTT; CDR3aa: CASRMWGPTDTQYF
abundance: NA; j_gene: TRBJ2-7; v_gene: TRBV12-5; d_gene: NA; len: 14; CDR3nt: TGTGCTAGTGGTTCACCGGGGCACCGCTCCGAGCAGTACTTC; CDR3aa: CASGSPGHRSEQYF
abundance: many; j_gene: TRBJ2-3; v_gene: TRBV6-1; d_gene: TRBD1; len: 15; CDR3nt: TGTGCCAGCAGCCCCCGGGACAGGGAGACAGATACGCAGTATTTT; CDR3aa: CASSPRDRETDTQYF
abundance: NA; j_gene: TRBJ2-3; v_gene: TRBV11-2; d_gene: NA; len: 13; CDR3nt: TGTGCCAGCAGCCCGTTTAGTCGTACCGCGCAGTATTTT; CDR3aa: CASSPFSRTAQYF
abundance: few; j_gene: TRBJ1-2; v_gene: TRBV5-6; d_gene: NA; len: 15; CDR3nt: TGTGCCAGCAGCTTGGGGGCCCGTGGAGGGTATGGCTACACCTTC; CDR3aa: CASSLGARGGYGYTF
abundance: many; j_gene: TRBJ2-7; v_gene: TRBV7-9; d_gene: TRBD1; len: 15; CDR3nt: TGTGCCAGCAGTTCGGCCGGGACAGGGGGTCGCGAGCAGTACTTC; CDR3aa: CASSSAGTGGREQYF
abundance: many; j_gene: TRBJ1-1; v_gene: TRBV6-5; d_gene: NA; len: 10; CDR3nt: TGTGCCAGCATTAGCACTGAAGCTTTCTTT; CDR3aa: CASISTEAFF
abundance: medium-sized; j_gene: TRBJ1-5; v_gene: TRBV12-3/TRBV12-4; d_gene: NA; len: 14; CDR3nt: TGTGCCAGCAGTTTAGGCCACAACAATCAGCCCCAGCATTTT; CDR3aa: CASSLGHNNQPQHF
abundance: many; j_gene: TRBJ2-6; v_gene: TRBV30; d_gene: NA; len: 14; CDR3nt: TGTGCCTGGACCCGCGTGCCTGGGGCCAACGTCCTGACTTTC; CDR3aa: CAWTRVPGANVLTF
abundance: NA; j_gene: TRBJ1-3; v_gene: TRBV6-2/TRBV6-3; d_gene: TRBD1; len: 17; CDR3nt: TGTGCCAGCAGTTACGGCCCGGGACAGTCCTCTGGAAACACCATATATTTT; CDR3aa: CASSYGPGQSSGNTIYF
abundance: many; j_gene: TRBJ1-4; v_gene: TRBV29-1; d_gene: NA; len: 13; CDR3nt: TGCAGCGTTGGAGGAGGGGCTAATGAAAAACTGTTTTTT; CDR3aa: CSVGGGANEKLFF
abundance: many; j_gene: TRBJ2-3; v_gene: TRBV7-2; d_gene: TRBD1; len: 17; CDR3nt: TGTGCCAGCAGCATCCGACAGGGTCTGCCTAGCACAGATACGCAGTATTTT; CDR3aa: CASSIRQGLPSTDTQYF
abundance: many; j_gene: TRBJ2-3; v_gene: TRBV5-1; d_gene: TRBD2; len: 15; CDR3nt: TGCGCCAGCAGCTTTCGAGGGAGGGCGACAGATACGCAGTATTTT; CDR3aa: CASSFRGRATDTQYF
abundance: many; j_gene: TRBJ1-1; v_gene: TRBV20-1; d_gene: NA; len: 14; CDR3nt: TGCAGTGCTAGAGACGGCGGGAGGGACACTGAAGCTTTCTTT; CDR3aa: CSARDGGRDTEAFF
abundance: NA; j_gene: TRBJ1-5; v_gene: TRBV20-1; d_gene: TRBD1; len: 14; CDR3nt: TGCAGTGCCGAACCCGCCACAGGGGACGGGCCCCAGCATTTT; CDR3aa: CSAEPATGDGPQHF
abundance: many; j_gene: TRBJ1-1; v_gene: TRBV6-1; d_gene: NA; len: 15; CDR3nt: TGTGCCAGCAGTGTAGGCCCGCAAGGAAGGACTGAAGCTTTCTTT; CDR3aa: CASSVGPQGRTEAFF
abundance: NA; j_gene: TRBJ1-5; v_gene: TRBV10-3; d_gene: NA; len: 14; CDR3nt: TGTGCCACTCAACGGGACGGAGTGGATCAGCCCCAGCATTTT; CDR3aa: CATQRDGVDQPQHF